The T cell receptor beta chain described here comes from a study of shared T cell receptors in the human thymus. Libraries were prepared by immunoSEQ multiplex PCR; TCRdb keeps only in-frame clonotypes and omits some of them. This repertoire shows 450,000 to 650,000 clones, around 82% found once; its top ten account for 0.013%. The CDR3 length is 18 residues. Germline V lookup: CDR1 SGHTA, CDR2 FQGTGA. The junction had 14 bases not matched to a gene; V was cut back by 0 bases and J by 7 bases. These data were also filed under a second study, of human thymus T cells. Turning to that study: Highly overlapping thymic repertoires in unrelated individuals were reported by related research.

This receptor was obtained from a boy in the first two years of life with a congenital heart defect. The sample consisted of thymocytes. The rearrangement uses TRBV7-3 and TRBJ2-4; TRBD2 matches 8 bases. The CDR3, as DNA: TGTGCCAGCAGCTTAACCGGGGTCTGGCGGGAGGACCCTAACATTCAGTACTTC. Amino acid sequence: CASSLTGVWREDPNIQYF.